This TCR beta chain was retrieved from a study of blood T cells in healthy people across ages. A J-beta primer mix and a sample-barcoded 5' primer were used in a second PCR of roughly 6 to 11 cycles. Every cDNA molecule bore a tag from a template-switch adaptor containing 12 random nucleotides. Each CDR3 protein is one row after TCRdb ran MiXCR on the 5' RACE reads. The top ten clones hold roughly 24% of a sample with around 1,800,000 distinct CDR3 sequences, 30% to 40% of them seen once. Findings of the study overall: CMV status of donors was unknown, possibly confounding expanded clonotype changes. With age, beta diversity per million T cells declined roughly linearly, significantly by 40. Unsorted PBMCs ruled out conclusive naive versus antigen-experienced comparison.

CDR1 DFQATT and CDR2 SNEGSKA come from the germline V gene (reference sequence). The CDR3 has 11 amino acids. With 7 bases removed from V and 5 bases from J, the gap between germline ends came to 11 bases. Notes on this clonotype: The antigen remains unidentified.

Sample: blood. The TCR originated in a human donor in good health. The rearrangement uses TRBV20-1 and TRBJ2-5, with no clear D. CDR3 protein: CSGVSEETQYF. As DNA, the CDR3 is TGCAGTGGGGTGAGCGAGGAGACCCAGTACTTC.